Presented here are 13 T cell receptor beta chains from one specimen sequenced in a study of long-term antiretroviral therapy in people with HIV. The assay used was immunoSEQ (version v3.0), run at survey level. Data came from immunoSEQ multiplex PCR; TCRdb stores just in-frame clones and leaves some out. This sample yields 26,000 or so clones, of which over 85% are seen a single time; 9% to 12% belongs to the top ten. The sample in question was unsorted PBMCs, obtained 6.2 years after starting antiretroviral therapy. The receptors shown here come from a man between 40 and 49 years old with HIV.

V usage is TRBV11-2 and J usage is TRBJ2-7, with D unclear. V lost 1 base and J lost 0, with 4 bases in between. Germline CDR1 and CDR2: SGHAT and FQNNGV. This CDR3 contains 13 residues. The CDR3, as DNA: TGTGCCAGCAGCTTAGTATCCTCCTACGAGCAGTACTTC. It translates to CASSLVSSYEQYF.

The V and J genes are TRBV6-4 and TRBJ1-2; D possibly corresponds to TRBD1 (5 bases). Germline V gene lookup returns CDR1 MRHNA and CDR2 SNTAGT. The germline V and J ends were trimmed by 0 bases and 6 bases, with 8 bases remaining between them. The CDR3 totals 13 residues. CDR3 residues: CASSDSGVNGYTF. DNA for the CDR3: TGTGCCAGCAGTGACTCGGGGGTTAATGGCTACACCTTC.

As DNA, the CDR3 is TGCGCCACCCGGGACAGTCAATACGAGCAGTACTTC. It yields the protein CATRDSQYEQYF. The V and J genes are TRBV10-1 and TRBJ2-7; 7 bases are shared with TRBD1. The CDR3 totals 12 residues. CDR1 is WNHNN, CDR2 SYGVQD, per germline (reference sequence). J lost 4 bases, V lost 10 bases, and 7 bases had no gene match.

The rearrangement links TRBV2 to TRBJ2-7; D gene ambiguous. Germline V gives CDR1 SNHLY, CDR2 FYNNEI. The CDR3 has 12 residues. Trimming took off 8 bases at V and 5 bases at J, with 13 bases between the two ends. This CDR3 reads CASLGAEHEQYF. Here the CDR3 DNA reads TGTGCCAGCCTCGGAGCCGAGCACGAGCAGTACTTC.

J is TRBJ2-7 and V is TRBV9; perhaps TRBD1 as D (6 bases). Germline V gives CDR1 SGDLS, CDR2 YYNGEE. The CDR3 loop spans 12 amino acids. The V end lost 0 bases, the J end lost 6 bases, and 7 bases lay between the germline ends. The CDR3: CASSVGTAEQYF. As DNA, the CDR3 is TGTGCCAGCAGCGTAGGGACAGCCGAGCAGTACTTC.

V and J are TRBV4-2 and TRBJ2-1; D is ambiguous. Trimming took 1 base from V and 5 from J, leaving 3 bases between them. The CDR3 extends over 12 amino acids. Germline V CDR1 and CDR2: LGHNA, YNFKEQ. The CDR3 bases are TGTGCCAGCAGCCAAGGGAACAATGAGCAGTTCTTC. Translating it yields CASSQGNNEQFF.

The CDR3: CASSEGGGGQEQFF. The CDR3 bases are TGCGCCAGCAGCGAGGGAGGCGGGGGGCAGGAGCAGTTCTTC. The chain is built from TRBV5-1 and TRBJ2-1; 8 bases are a match to TRBD2. The germline V gene has CDR1 SGHRS and CDR2 YFSETQ. The ends lost 4 bases at V and 10 bases at J; junction bases unmatched: 10. This CDR3 spans 14 amino acids.

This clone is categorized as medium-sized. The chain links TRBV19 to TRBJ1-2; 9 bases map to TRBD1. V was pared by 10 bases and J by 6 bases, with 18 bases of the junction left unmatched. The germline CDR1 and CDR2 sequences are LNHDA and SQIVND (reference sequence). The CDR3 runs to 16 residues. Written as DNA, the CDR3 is TGTGCCACCACCAAACGGGACAGGGCGTCCAGTGATGGCTACACCTTC. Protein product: CATTKRDRASSDGYTF.

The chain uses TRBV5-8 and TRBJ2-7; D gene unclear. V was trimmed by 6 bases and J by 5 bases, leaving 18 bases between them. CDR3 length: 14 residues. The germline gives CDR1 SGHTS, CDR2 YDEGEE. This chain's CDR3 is CASIPRVPVHEQYF. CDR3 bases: TGTGCCAGCATCCCTAGGGTCCCGGTTCACGAGCAGTACTTC.

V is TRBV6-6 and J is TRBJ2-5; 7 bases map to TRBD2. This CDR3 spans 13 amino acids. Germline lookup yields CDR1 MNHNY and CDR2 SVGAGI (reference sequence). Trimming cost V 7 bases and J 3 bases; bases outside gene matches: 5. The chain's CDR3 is CASTRGREETQYF. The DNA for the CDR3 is TGTGCCAGCACCCGAGGGAGGGAAGAGACCCAGTACTTC.

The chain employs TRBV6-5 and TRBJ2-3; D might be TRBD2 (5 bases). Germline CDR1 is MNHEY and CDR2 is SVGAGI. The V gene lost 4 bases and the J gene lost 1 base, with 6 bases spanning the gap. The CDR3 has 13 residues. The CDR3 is CASSLGGTDTQYF. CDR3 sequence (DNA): TGTGCCAGCAGTTTGGGAGGCACAGATACGCAGTATTTT.

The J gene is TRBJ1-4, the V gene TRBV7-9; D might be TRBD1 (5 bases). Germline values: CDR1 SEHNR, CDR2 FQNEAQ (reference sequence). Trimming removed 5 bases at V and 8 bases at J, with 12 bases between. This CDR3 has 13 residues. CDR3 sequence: CASSPQGYEKLFF. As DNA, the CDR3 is TGTGCCAGCAGCCCGCAGGGTTACGAAAAACTGTTTTTT.

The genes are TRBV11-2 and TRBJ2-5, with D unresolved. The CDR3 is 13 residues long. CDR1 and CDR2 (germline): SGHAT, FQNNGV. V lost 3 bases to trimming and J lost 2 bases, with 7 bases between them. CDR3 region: CASSFGLQETQYF. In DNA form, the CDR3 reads TGTGCCAGCAGCTTCGGGTTACAAGAGACCCAGTACTTC.